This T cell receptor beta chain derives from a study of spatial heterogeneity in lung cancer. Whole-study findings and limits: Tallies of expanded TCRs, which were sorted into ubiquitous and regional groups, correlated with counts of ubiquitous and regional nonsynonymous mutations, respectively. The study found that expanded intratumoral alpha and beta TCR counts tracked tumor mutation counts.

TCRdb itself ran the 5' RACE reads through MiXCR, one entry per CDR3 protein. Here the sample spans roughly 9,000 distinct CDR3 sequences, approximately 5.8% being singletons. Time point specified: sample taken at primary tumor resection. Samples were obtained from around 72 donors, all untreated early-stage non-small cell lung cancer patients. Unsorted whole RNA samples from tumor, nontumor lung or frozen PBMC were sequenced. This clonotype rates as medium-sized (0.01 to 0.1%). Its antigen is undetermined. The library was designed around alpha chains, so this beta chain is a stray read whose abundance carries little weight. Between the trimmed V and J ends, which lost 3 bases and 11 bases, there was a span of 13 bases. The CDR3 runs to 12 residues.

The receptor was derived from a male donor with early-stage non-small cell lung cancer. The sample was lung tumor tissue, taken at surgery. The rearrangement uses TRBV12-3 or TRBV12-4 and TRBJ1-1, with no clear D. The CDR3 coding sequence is TGTGCCAGCAGTTTCCCCGGGATCGCTGCTTTCTTT. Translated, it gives CASSFPGIAAFF.